This paragraph reports one T cell receptor beta chain. Its antigen has not been determined. No base-level quality is on record; no much larger clone is a single base apart. The intended sense of this specimen's time point label: peripheral blood 6 weeks after treatment start. The cohort comprised around 30 patients with locally advanced or metastatic urothelial carcinoma treated at Memorial Sloan Kettering on a trial protocol. Peripheral blood mononuclear cells were collected pretreatment and during treatment, with between 1 and 8 total time points per patient. The Qiagen DNeasy Blood extraction kit was used to purify genomic DNA from total PBMCs and from tumor samples. PBMCs were collected pretreatment and during treatment, and were isolated and stored as previously described. Synthetic TCR analog templates were spiked into each PCR to estimate absolute template abundance from read counts. TCRbeta CDR3 regions were amplified from genomic DNA with bias-controlled V and J gene primers using the immunoSEQ assay. Rearranged TCRbeta segments were sequenced at approximately 20X coverage. Processing in the source paper ran as follows. Clustering was used to correct sequencing errors, and CDR3s were annotated against IMGT to assign V, D and J genes. Downstream analyses used only productive TCRbeta rearrangements, leaving out any out-of-frame or stop-codon sequences. Clonality was computed as one minus Shannon entropy normalized by the log of the number of unique productive sequences. Fisher's exact test with Benjamini-Hochberg correction, at a threshold of adjusted p below 0.01, was used to find clones that differed between time points or between blood and tumor. What TCRdb holds here is the immuneACCESS table cut down to in-frame rearrangements. Part of the clones is not present; checked against another copy, under half of the missing clones reflect an unresolved V gene, and the others are unexplained. That table furnishes V, J and clone size, whereas the DNA furnished D and trimming. The sample yields about 45,000 clones; almost 85% were counted once. The ten largest clonotypes hold less than 15% of the sample.

This record comes from a study of PD-L1 blockade in urothelial cancer (dated by TCRdb to about 2017). For the study in its entirety: All patients started therapy around 2014 and received atezolizumab 1,200 mg intravenously every 3 weeks. Pretreatment blood TCR-seq was available for about 27 patients, at least one posttreatment blood collection was obtained for 25 or so patients, and tumor TCR-seq was available for 25 or so patients. About 90% of the 29 patients were males with bladder-origin urothelial cancer, and about 65% of the roughly 29 reported a prior smoking history. Patients had an ECOG performance status of 0 or 1 and had received between 0 and 3 prior chemotherapy regimens. Whole exome sequencing and RNA sequencing of pretreatment tumors were performed alongside TCR sequencing in the same patients. Durable clinical benefit was defined as progression-free survival longer than 6 months, and TCR features were also tested against progression-free and overall survival. Blood samples were analyzed at 3 weeks after treatment start (second dose) and at 6 weeks after treatment start. Somatic, immune and clinical correlates of response to PD-L1 blockade with atezolizumab in urothelial cancer were the focus of an exploratory multi-omic analysis. TCR sequencing covered pretreatment tumor samples and matched, serially collected peripheral blood taken before and after atezolizumab treatment. Nine patients reached durable clinical benefit, while 20 patients did not. Blood samples yielded a median of roughly 140,000 T cells and roughly 80,000 unique TCRs, with median clonality approximately 0.08.

Reading from cysteine to phenylalanine, the CDR3 counts 12 amino acids. Only the CDR3 DNA stays, 36 bases, in frame from base 1. Relative to germline, V is 5 bases shorter and J is 10 bases shorter, with 14 bases between their ends. CDR1 and CDR2, looked up from the germline V gene, are MDHEN and SYDVKM. Here is what the overall study found, with its caveats: At 3 weeks after the start of treatment, tumor-associated TCR clones in peripheral blood had expanded more in patients with durable benefit (n of about 21, p = 0.022). A pretreatment peripheral blood TCR clonality below the median was linked to improved progression-free and overall survival. Small sample size (n of about 30) and many exploratory analyses mean the results are intended to be hypothesis-generating.

The sequenced sample was PBMCs, obtained around atezolizumab (anti-PD-L1) treatment. The chain uses TRBV28 and TRBJ1-1; the D region possibly corresponds to TRBD1 (5 bases align). The sequence was collected from a man in his fifties or sixties with urothelial cancer. Here the CDR3 is given as CASSRRGGRAFF. The DNA sequence is TGTGCCAGCAGTCGACGGGGGGGTAGAGCTTTCTTT.